A selection of T cell receptor beta chains follows, all from one sample in a study of cytomegalovirus exposure and HLA in healthy donors. Clones were read by immunoSEQ multiplex PCR, and TCRdb kept only the in-frame ones, dropping some. The table for this sample gives 30,000 to 40,000 clones. Sequencing was carried out using PBMCs. All receptors derive from a human donor in good health. Each CDR3 is given with its conserved first and last residue. A D gene is named only where the DNA matches it firmly.

TRBD1	TRBJ1-6	TRBV6-1	CASSDRTGRSPLHF	TGTGCCAGCAGTGACCGGACAGGAAGGTCACCCCTCCACTTT
-	TRBJ1-2	TRBV18	CASSPQTEGGYTF	TGTGCCAGCTCACCACAGACCGAGGGTGGCTACACCTTC
-	TRBJ1-1	TRBV6-1	CASSEGLNTEAFF	TGTGCCAGCAGTGAAGGGCTGAACACTGAAGCTTTCTTT
-	TRBJ2-3	TRBV7-2	CASSLRGFGDTQYF	TGTGCCAGCAGCCTCAGGGGCTTTGGAGATACGCAGTATTTT
TRBD1	TRBJ2-7	TRBV5-4	CASSLLGQGYEQYF	TGTGCCAGCAGCCTCCTCGGACAGGGGTACGAGCAGTACTTC
-	TRBJ1-3	TRBV5-8	CASTIRGGNTIYF	TGTGCCAGCACCATACGGGGAGGAAACACCATATATTTT
-	TRBJ1-1	TRBV9	CASGGMNTEDFF	TGTGCCAGCGGGGGGATGAACACTGAAGATTTCTTT
TRBD1	TRBJ1-5	TRBV6-1	CASEGQRDQPQHF	TGTGCCAGCGAGGGACAGCGGGATCAGCCCCAGCATTTT
-	TRBJ2-2	TRBV18	CASARRGEGLGGELFF	TGTGCCAGCGCACGGCGGGGAGAGGGACTCGGCGGGGAGCTGTTTTTT
TRBD2	TRBJ2-3	TRBV5-5	CASSRGLAKDTQYF	TGTGCCAGCAGCCGGGGACTAGCCAAAGATACGCAGTATTTT
TRBD2	TRBJ2-1	TRBV4-2	CASSQPSGSGGINEQFF	TGTGCCAGCAGCCAACCATCGGGCAGCGGGGGGATAAATGAGCAGTTCTTC
-	TRBJ1-1	TRBV28	CASSRGNTEAFF	TGTGCCAGCAGTCGCGGAAACACTGAAGCTTTCTTT
-	TRBJ1-5	TRBV19	CASSIGGPDSNQPQHF	TGTGCCAGTAGTATAGGAGGGCCGGATAGCAATCAGCCCCAGCATTTT
TRBD2	TRBJ2-3	TRBV18	CASCKHLAGGSDTQYF	TGTGCCAGCTGTAAACATCTAGCGGGGGGCTCCGATACGCAGTATTTT
-	TRBJ2-5	TRBV7-3	CASSPGLGETQYF	TGTGCCAGCAGCCCCGGACTGGGAGAGACCCAGTACTTC
-	TRBJ2-7	TRBV7-2	CASSLGAGMGLEQYF	TGTGCCAGCAGCTTAGGGGCAGGGATGGGGCTCGAGCAGTACTTC
-	TRBJ2-7	TRBV28	CASSSPGVYEQYF	TGTGCCAGCAGTTCCCCAGGGGTCTACGAGCAGTACTTC
-	TRBJ2-3	TRBV4-2	CASSQEPGDTQYF	TGTGCCAGCAGCCAAGAACCGGGAGATACGCAGTATTTT
-	TRBJ2-3	TRBV6-5	CASSYEGLGTDTQYF	TGTGCCAGCAGTTATGAGGGCCTGGGCACAGATACGCAGTATTTT
-	TRBJ2-3	TRBV29-1	CTYEGSAQYF	TGCACCTACGAGGGCTCGGCGCAGTATTTT
-	TRBJ2-5	TRBV25-1	CASSGVSGTQYF	TGTGCCAGCAGTGGTGTTTCGGGGACCCAGTACTTC
TRBD2	TRBJ2-1	TRBV7-9	CASSPLAGGVDEQFF	TGTGCCAGCAGTCCACTAGCGGGGGGTGTGGATGAGCAGTTCTTC
-	TRBJ2-5	TRBV5-4	CASSPRRGGGQETQYF	TGTGCCAGCAGCCCCCGGAGGGGTGGAGGGCAAGAGACCCAGTACTTC
-	TRBJ1-2	TRBV18	CASSPGGNYGYTF	TGTGCCAGCTCCCCGGGGGGGAACTATGGCTACACCTTC
-	TRBJ1-4	TRBV29-1	CSVSLQGLNEKLFF	TGCAGCGTTTCACTGCAGGGGCTCAATGAAAAACTGTTTTTT
-	TRBJ1-1	TRBV7-9	CASGPTQNTEAFF	TGTGCTAGCGGCCCGACTCAGAACACTGAAGCTTTCTTT
-	TRBJ1-2	TRBV5-1	CASAQQPLTNYGYTF	TGCGCCAGCGCACAGCAACCTCTTACTAACTATGGCTACACCTTC
-	TRBJ1-2	TRBV5-5	CASSLAGGSHYGYTF	TGTGCCAGCAGCCTGGCTGGGGGGTCCCACTATGGCTACACCTTC
TRBD1	TRBJ2-6	TRBV5-1	CASSWGTAGANVLTF	TGCGCCAGCAGCTGGGGGACAGCTGGGGCCAACGTCCTGACTTTC
TRBD2	TRBJ2-7	TRBV9	CASSVAGEGEQYF	TGTGCCAGCAGCGTAGCGGGGGAGGGGGAGCAGTACTTC
-	TRBJ1-2	TRBV5-6	CASSPDSNYGYTF	TGTGCCAGCAGCCCCGACTCCAACTATGGCTACACCTTC
-	TRBJ2-1	TRBV28	CASSGPYNEQFF	TGTGCCAGCAGTGGCCCCTACAATGAGCAGTTCTTC
TRBD1	TRBJ2-7	TRBV5-4	CASSLERDRGYEQYF	TGTGCCAGCAGCTTGGAAAGGGACAGGGGCTACGAGCAGTACTTC
TRBD1	TRBJ1-2	TRBV19	CASTPGQTRYGYTF	TGTGCCAGTACCCCGGGACAGACTCGCTATGGCTACACCTTC
-	TRBJ1-3	TRBV6-5	CASGTLRGDWSF	TGTGCCAGCGGTACTCTTCGGGGGGACTGGTCTTTT
-	TRBJ2-7	TRBV28	CASSPGGHYEQYF	TGTGCCAGCAGTCCCGGGGGTCACTACGAGCAGTACTTC
-	TRBJ1-2	TRBV10-2	CASSVANYGYTF	TGCGCCAGCAGTGTAGCTAACTATGGCTACACCTTC
-	TRBJ1-2	TRBV19	CASRKTNYGYTF	TGTGCCAGCAGAAAAACCAACTATGGCTACACCTTC
TRBD1	TRBJ1-1	TRBV7-8	CASSSPTGGVAEAFF	TGTGCCAGCAGCTCCCCGACAGGGGGGGTCGCTGAAGCTTTCTTT
TRBD2	TRBJ2-1	TRBV7-9	CASSETSGYYNEQFF	TGTGCCAGCAGCGAGACTAGCGGGTACTACAATGAGCAGTTCTTC
TRBD1	TRBJ2-3	TRBV9	CASSAYDRGLRADTQYF	TGTGCCAGCAGCGCCTACGACAGGGGGCTGCGAGCAGATACGCAGTATTTT
-	TRBJ1-3	TRBV2	CASSEISGSSGNTIYF	TGTGCCAGCAGTGAAATAAGCGGGAGCTCTGGAAACACCATATATTTT
TRBD1	TRBJ1-5	TRBV5-6	CASSLTGQGARSNNQPQHF	TGTGCCAGCAGCTTAACCGGACAGGGGGCTCGTTCGAACAATCAGCCCCAGCATTTT